A single sample is the source of the 29 T cell receptor beta chains below, sequenced in a study of beta chain features in type 1 diabetes. General study points: TCRB CDR3s from Type 1 diabetes patients were moderately but significantly shorter in all four CD4+ subsets.

These TCRs' antigens remain unknown. Expressed TCRB transcripts were sequenced because the entire RNA isolate underwent reverse transcription. Some clones are missing from TCRdb's copy, which holds only in-frame ones; the method was immunoSEQ multiplex PCR. The repertoire holds 120,000 or so clones, with about a sixth as singletons. The sequenced material came from central memory CD4+ T cells from blood. The origin of the receptors is a young man with type 1 diabetes.

This clone was picked up a small number of times. The rearrangement links TRBV15 to TRBJ1-2; TRBD1 is a possible D gene (5 bases). CDR3 length: 13 amino acids. V lost 4 bases and J 4 bases, leaving 10 bases between the germline ends. CDR1 is LNHNV and CDR2 is YYDKDF in the germline V gene (reference sequence). The CDR3 DNA reads TGTGCCACCAGCACCAGGGAGGGCTATGGCTACACCTTC. It specifies CATSTREGYGYTF.

This clone showed up just a few times. J is TRBJ2-2 and V is TRBV7-2; possible D gene TRBD1, 6 bases. Trimming shortened V by 5 bases and J by 2 bases, and 15 bases separated the two germline ends. The CDR3 is 16 residues long. CDR1 is SGHTA and CDR2 is FQGNSA in the germline V gene. The CDR3 nucleotides are TGTGCCAGCAGCATGAACAGGGTGTTAAACACCGGGGAGCTGTTTTTT. This codes for CASSMNRVLNTGELFF.

This clone was seen more than once but under ten times. V gene TRBV9 combines with J gene TRBJ2-1; 13 bases agree with TRBD2. Germline V CDR1 and CDR2: SGDLS, YYNGEE. Trimming removed 4 bases from V and 10 bases from J; junction bases left unmatched: 8. This CDR3 contains 15 residues. In nucleotides, the CDR3 is TGTGCCAGCAGCCCTGGGACTAGCGGGGTGGGAGAGCAGTTCTTC. Its protein product is CASSPGTSGVGEQFF.

The chain links TRBV9 to TRBJ1-2, with D unresolved. Germline values: CDR1 SGDLS, CDR2 YYNGEE. The ends were cut back, 3 bases at V and 1 base at J, with 19 bases in the middle. The CDR3 totals 17 residues. The CDR3 DNA reads TGTGCCAGCAGCGCCCGCCCTGACCTGAATAGTAACTATGGCTACACCTTC. Protein product: CASSARPDLNSNYGYTF.

J is TRBJ2-7 and V is TRBV7-2; D is possibly TRBD2 (5 bases). The CDR3 runs to 13 residues. Germline values: CDR1 SGHTA, CDR2 FQGNSA. The V gene lost 6 bases and the J gene lost 7 bases, with 16 bases spanning the gap. In DNA form, the CDR3 reads TGTGCCAGCAGAAGGACTGGGCCTAGTGAGCAGTACTTC. Amino acids: CASRRTGPSEQYF.

The chain uses TRBV5-8 and TRBJ2-4; the D is unclear. V was cut by 0 bases and J by 3 bases, with 7 bases left in between. The CDR3 runs to 14 residues. Germline CDR1 and CDR2: SGHTS and YDEGEE. CDR3 sequence (DNA): TGTGCCAGCAGCTTGGCAGATTTCAAAAACATTCAGTACTTC. Its protein is CASSLADFKNIQYF.

The CDR3 sequence is CASSVIEANEQFF. Written as DNA, the CDR3 is TGTGCCAGCAGTGTAATCGAGGCGAATGAGCAGTTCTTC. This sequence joins TRBV6-1 and TRBJ2-1; D unclear. CDR1 and CDR2 from the germline V gene are MNHNS and SASEGT. This CDR3 has 13 amino acids. V dropped 4 bases and J dropped 7 bases, with 11 bases sitting between them.

This clone has more than one count but fewer than ten. The V call is TRBV7-3, the J call TRBJ2-7, with TRBD1 identical over 8 bases. With 3 bases clipped from V and 3 bases from J, the junction kept 1 base outside the gene matches. CDR3 size: 13 residues. Per germline, CDR1 SGHTA and CDR2 FQGTGA. The CDR3 nucleotides are TGTGCCAGCAGCTTGGGACAGGACTACGAGCAGTACTTC. This gives the protein CASSLGQDYEQYF.

This clone is medium-sized (0.01 to 0.1%) within its sample. The gene calls are TRBV11-2 and TRBJ2-7, with D possibly TRBD1 on 5 matching bases. The CDR3 totals 15 residues. Germline values: CDR1 SGHAT, CDR2 FQNNGV. The V and J ends lost 2 bases and 1 base respectively, with 12 bases between them. The CDR3 is CASSLSPGKSYEQYF. CDR3 DNA: TGTGCCAGCAGCTTAAGTCCAGGGAAGTCCTACGAGCAGTACTTC.

This chain connects TRBV29-1 to TRBJ1-1; a weak D match, TRBD1 (5 bases). In germline, CDR1 is SQVTM, CDR2 ANQGSEA. This CDR3 comprises 13 residues. Trimming pared 7 bases from V and 1 base from J, leaving 13 bases between. The CDR3 region is CSAAGTGNTEAFF. The DNA of the CDR3 is TGCAGCGCCGCCGGGACGGGGAACACTGAAGCTTTCTTT.

This clone was seen more than once but under ten times. V is TRBV9 and J is TRBJ2-5; TRBD1 matches 7 bases. V shed 3 bases, J shed 3 bases, and the junction held 5 bases outside the gene matches. The CDR3 has 14 amino acids. CDR1 and CDR2 (germline): SGDLS, YYNGEE. CDR3 bases: TGTGCCAGCAGCGCGGGACAGCTTAAAGAGACCCAGTACTTC. Protein product: CASSAGQLKETQYF.

This clone was counted a single time. This chain links TRBV15 with TRBJ1-2; D perhaps matches TRBD1 (6 bases). The germline V gene encodes CDR1 LNHNV and CDR2 YYDKDF (reference sequence). V gave up 3 bases and J gave up 7 bases, with 18 bases separating them. The CDR3 extends over 15 amino acids. Here the CDR3 reads CATSSPDIGGLGYTF. CDR3 DNA: TGTGCCACCAGCAGCCCCGATATCGGGGGCCTTGGCTACACCTTC.

The chain links TRBV6-6 to TRBJ2-1; D is uncertain. The V gene's germline CDR1 is MNHNY and CDR2 SVGAGI (reference sequence). Trimming cost V 10 bases and J 16 bases, with 20 bases left between them. CDR3 size: 11 residues. The CDR3 is CATGGKRACFF. In nucleotides, the CDR3 is TGTGCCACGGGTGGTAAGCGAGCCTGCTTCTTC.

By share, this clone counts as medium-sized. V and J are TRBV29-1 and TRBJ2-3; D gene ambiguous. Germline V gene data show CDR1 as SQVTM and CDR2 as ANQGSEA. The V and J ends lost 7 bases and 0 bases respectively, with 8 bases between them. This CDR3 is built from 12 residues. CDR3 protein: CSGHDSTDTQYF. In DNA, the CDR3 is TGCAGCGGGCACGACAGCACAGATACGCAGTATTTT.

This clone was observed a handful of times. The CDR3: CASSLIASETQYF. The CDR3 region has the DNA TGCGCCAGCAGCTTGATAGCTTCGGAGACCCAGTACTTC. The chain combines TRBV5-1 with TRBJ2-5; D is undetermined. The ends were cut back, 1 base at V and 5 bases at J, with 9 bases in the middle. Germline V gives CDR1 SGHRS, CDR2 YFSETQ. CDR3 length: 13 amino acids.

J is TRBJ1-6 and V is TRBV2; D not certain. V was pared by 1 base and J by 5 bases, with 9 bases between. Germline CDR1 reads SNHLY; CDR2 reads FYNNEI. The CDR3 has 15 amino acids. The CDR3 region is CASSEGYGNNSPLHF. The CDR3 coding sequence is TGTGCCAGCAGTGAAGGTTACGGTAATAATTCACCCCTCCACTTT.

This clone was seen more than once but under ten times. The chain combines TRBV7-2 with TRBJ2-5; 11 nucleotides agree with TRBD2. The CDR3 extends over 16 amino acids. V lost 6 bases, J lost 4 bases, and 10 bases stayed unmatched. Germline CDR1 reads SGHTA; CDR2 reads FQGNSA. The CDR3 here is CASSLNSGGARETQYF. The DNA for the CDR3 is TGTGCCAGCAGTCTCAATAGCGGGGGGGCCCGAGAGACCCAGTACTTC.

This clone was observed a few times. The rearrangement links TRBV19 to TRBJ2-1, with D unclear. This CDR3 is 16 amino acids long. Per germline, CDR1 LNHDA and CDR2 SQIVND (reference sequence). The V end was cut by 7 bases, the J end by 7 bases, with 23 bases between. The CDR3 DNA is TGTGCCAGTACCCCCTCGGTTGGGTATATCGGTAATGAGCAGTTCTTC. The encoded protein is CASTPSVGYIGNEQFF.

The table lists this clone with a few counts. The rearrangement uses TRBV5-6 and TRBJ2-1; TRBD1 matches 7 bases. The CDR3 totals 13 residues. Germline V gene lookup returns CDR1 SGHDT and CDR2 YYEEEE. The trim removed 2 bases at V and 5 bases at J, leaving 1 base unmatched. CDR3 in amino acids: CASSFGTDNEQFF. DNA of the CDR3: TGTGCCAGCAGCTTTGGGACAGACAATGAGCAGTTCTTC.

This chain connects TRBV5-6 to TRBJ1-2; D may be TRBD1 (5 bases). Trimming removed 2 bases at V and 7 bases at J, with 12 bases between. CDR1 and CDR2 (germline): SGHDT, YYEEEE. CDR3 size: 13 residues. DNA for the CDR3: TGTGCCAGCAGCTTAGGGGTTCCATCTGGCTACACCTTC. It is translated as CASSLGVPSGYTF.

This clone came up many times. The chain carries TRBV7-6 and TRBJ2-6, with a tentative D call TRBD2 (7 bases). The length of the CDR3 is 16 residues. Germline V CDR1 and CDR2: SGHVS, FNYEAQ. V lost 2 bases and J 7 bases, leaving 15 bases between the germline ends. The CDR3 here is CASSLSYSGTANVLTF. CDR3 nucleotide sequence: TGTGCCAGCAGCTTATCTTACAGCGGGACAGCCAACGTCCTGACTTTC.

Points on this clone: A read error may be the cause here, since a much bigger clone is one base away. The chain links TRBV7-8 to TRBJ2-6, with 11 bases aligning to TRBD1. The ends lost 3 bases at V and 2 bases at J; junction bases unmatched: 3. Germline V gene lookup returns CDR1 SGHVS and CDR2 FQNEAQ. The CDR3 contains 17 residues. This CDR3 reads CASSFRDRGAGANVLTF. The DNA of the CDR3 is TGTGCCAGCAGCTTTCGGGACAGGGGGGCTGGGGCCAACGTCCTGACTTTC.

The chain links TRBV7-9 to TRBJ2-3; D may be TRBD2 (6 bases). The germline V and J ends were trimmed by 1 base and 1 base, with 12 bases remaining between them. CDR1 and CDR2 from the germline V gene are SEHNR and FQNEAQ (reference sequence). The CDR3 has 16 amino acids. The DNA for the CDR3 is TGTGCCAGCAGCTTAGTACCGGGGGTGGGCACAGATACGCAGTATTTT. Its translation is CASSLVPGVGTDTQYF.

This clone was seen ten or more times. The chain uses TRBV9 and TRBJ1-5, with TRBD1 identical over 7 bases. Germline V gene data show CDR1 as SGDLS and CDR2 as YYNGEE. The CDR3 runs to 16 residues. V dropped 0 bases and J dropped 5; count of bases not matched to a gene: 8. Here the CDR3 DNA reads TGTGCCAGCAGCGTAGCTAAACGGGACAGTGATCAGCCCCAGCATTTT. This encodes CASSVAKRDSDQPQHF.

This clone was observed a few times. V gene TRBV28 combines with J gene TRBJ2-5; maybe TRBD1 (6 bases). Germline loops: CDR1 MDHEN, CDR2 SYDVKM. The V gene lost 5 bases and the J gene lost 4 bases, with 17 bases spanning the gap. CDR3 length equals 15 residues. The CDR3 region has the DNA TGTGCCAGCAGTACTACAGGGAAAGCAACAGAGACCCAGTACTTC. This encodes CASSTTGKATETQYF. Full variable domain (remainder filled in from reference TRBV28 and TRBJ2-5): DVKVTQSSRYLVKRTGEKVFLECVQDMDHENMFWYRQDPGLGLRLIYFSYDVKMKEKGDIPEGYSVSREKKERFSLILESASTNQTSMYLCASSTTGKATETQYFGPGTRLLVL.

In this sample, this clone turned up a few times. The rearrangement uses TRBV11-3 and TRBJ2-1; unclear D gene. The germline CDR1 and CDR2 sequences are SGHNT and YENEEA. The CDR3 is made up of 13 amino acids. Trimming took off 5 bases at V and 2 bases at J, with 7 bases between the two ends. The CDR3 region has the DNA TGTGCCAGCAGCACCGAGGCCTACAATGAGCAGTTCTTC. It translates to CASSTEAYNEQFF.

V gene TRBV6-5 combines with J gene TRBJ2-1; no firm D call. This CDR3 is 13 amino acids long. V lost 0 bases, J lost 5 bases, and 5 bases lay in between. The germline gives CDR1 MNHEY, CDR2 SVGAGI. Here the CDR3 reads CASSYSRDNEQFF. In nucleotides, the CDR3 is TGTGCCAGCAGTTACTCCCGAGACAATGAGCAGTTCTTC.

This clone has a handful of counts. V gene TRBV4-3 combines with J gene TRBJ2-1; D gene uncertain. The CDR3 totals 16 residues. The germline V gene has CDR1 LGHNA and CDR2 YSLEER. Between the trimmed V and J ends, which lost 0 bases and 3 bases, there was a span of 12 bases. Written as DNA, the CDR3 is TGCGCCAGCAGCCAAGAACACGAACTCCTCTACAATGAGCAGTTCTTC. Protein sequence: CASSQEHELLYNEQFF.

V usage is TRBV13 and J usage is TRBJ2-3, with D perhaps matching TRBD1 (5 bases). Germline V lookup: CDR1 PRHDT, CDR2 FYEKMQ (reference sequence). The CDR3 has 16 amino acids. The V and J ends lost 7 bases and 2 bases respectively, with 19 bases between them. This CDR3 is CASTPIWGRATDTQYF. The CDR3 DNA reads as TGTGCCAGCACCCCCATTTGGGGCAGGGCCACAGATACGCAGTATTTT.